This T cell receptor beta chain was sequenced for a study of siplizumab effects on memory and regulatory T cells. Worth noting for this clone: The antigen remains unidentified.

TCRdb keeps only in-frame clones here, not all; method: immunoSEQ multiplex PCR. The data contain fewer than 130,000 clones, around nine tenths of them seen just once; the ten biggest clones take up about 1.5%. Whole-study findings and limits: Assignment of a naive or memory phenotype failed for roughly 75-95% of the proliferating CD4+ or CD8+ clones. Tregs that proliferated in siplizumab cultures did not have their suppressive function confirmed.

V trimming: 1 base; J trimming: 5 bases; junction bases outside the gene matches: 5. The CDR3 has 15 residues. Looked up from germline, CDR1 is LNHDA and CDR2 is SQIVND (reference sequence). The receptor was derived from a human donor in good health. The chain recombines TRBV19 with TRBJ2-7; 10 positions agree with TRBD1. Material: CD4+ T cells sorted from blood. In DNA, the CDR3 is TGTGCCAGTAGTATAGTAGGGACAGGGGTGGACGAGCAGTACTTC. This codes for CASSIVGTGVDEQYF. Full variable domain (rest looked up from reference TRBV19 and TRBJ2-7): DGGITQSPKYLFRKEGQNVTLSCEQNLNHDAMYWYRQDPGQGLRLIYYSQIVNDFQKGDIAEGYSVSREKKESFPLTVTSAQKNPTAFYLCASSIVGTGVDEQYFGPGTRLTVT.